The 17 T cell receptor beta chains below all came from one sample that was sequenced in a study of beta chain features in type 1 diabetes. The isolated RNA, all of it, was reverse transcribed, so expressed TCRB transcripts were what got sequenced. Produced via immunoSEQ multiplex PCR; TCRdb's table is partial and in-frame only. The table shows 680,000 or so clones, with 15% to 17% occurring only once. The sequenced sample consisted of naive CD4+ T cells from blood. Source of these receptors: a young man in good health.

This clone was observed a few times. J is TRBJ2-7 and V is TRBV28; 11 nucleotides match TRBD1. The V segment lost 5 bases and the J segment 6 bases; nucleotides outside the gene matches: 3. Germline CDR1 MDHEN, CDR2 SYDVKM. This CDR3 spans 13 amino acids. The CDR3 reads CASSLGQGAEQYF. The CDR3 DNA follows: TGTGCCAGCAGTCTCGGACAGGGGGCCGAGCAGTACTTC.

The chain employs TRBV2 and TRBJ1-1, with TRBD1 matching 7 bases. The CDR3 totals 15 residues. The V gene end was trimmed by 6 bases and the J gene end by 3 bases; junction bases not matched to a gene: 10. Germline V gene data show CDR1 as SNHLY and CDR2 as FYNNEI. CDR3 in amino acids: CASRGPTGSDTEAFF. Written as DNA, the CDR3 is TGTGCCAGCAGGGGACCGACAGGGTCGGACACTGAAGCTTTCTTT. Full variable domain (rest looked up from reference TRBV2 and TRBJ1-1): EPEVTQTPSHQVTQMGQEVILRCVPISNHLYFYWYRQILGQKVEFLVSFYNNEISEKSEIFDDQFSVERPDGSNFTLKIRSTKLEDSAMYFCASRGPTGSDTEAFFGQGTRLTVV.

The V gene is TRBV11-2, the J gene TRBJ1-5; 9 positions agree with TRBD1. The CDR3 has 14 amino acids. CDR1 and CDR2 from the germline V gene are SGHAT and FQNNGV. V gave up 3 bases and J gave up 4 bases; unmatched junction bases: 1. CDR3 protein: CASSFDRGNQPQHF. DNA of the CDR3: TGTGCCAGCAGCTTCGACAGGGGGAATCAGCCCCAGCATTTT.

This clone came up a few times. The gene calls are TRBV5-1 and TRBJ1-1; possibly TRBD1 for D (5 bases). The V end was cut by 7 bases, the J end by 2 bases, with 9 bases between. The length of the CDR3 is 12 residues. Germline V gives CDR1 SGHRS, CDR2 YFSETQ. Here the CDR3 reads CASVGDNTEAFF. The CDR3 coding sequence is TGCGCCAGCGTGGGGGATAACACTGAAGCTTTCTTT.

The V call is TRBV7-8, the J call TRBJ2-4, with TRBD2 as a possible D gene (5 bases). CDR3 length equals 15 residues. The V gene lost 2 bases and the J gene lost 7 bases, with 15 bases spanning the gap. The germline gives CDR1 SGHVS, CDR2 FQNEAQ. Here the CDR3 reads CASSLKGGFWNIQYF. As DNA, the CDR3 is TGTGCCAGCAGCTTAAAGGGCGGGTTTTGGAACATTCAGTACTTC.

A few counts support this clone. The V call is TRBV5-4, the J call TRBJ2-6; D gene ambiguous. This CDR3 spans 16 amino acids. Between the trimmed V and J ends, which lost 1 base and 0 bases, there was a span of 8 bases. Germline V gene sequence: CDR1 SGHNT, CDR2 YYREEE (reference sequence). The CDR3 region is CASSLKRLSGANVLTF. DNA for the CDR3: TGTGCCAGCAGCTTGAAGAGGCTCTCTGGGGCCAACGTCCTGACTTTC.

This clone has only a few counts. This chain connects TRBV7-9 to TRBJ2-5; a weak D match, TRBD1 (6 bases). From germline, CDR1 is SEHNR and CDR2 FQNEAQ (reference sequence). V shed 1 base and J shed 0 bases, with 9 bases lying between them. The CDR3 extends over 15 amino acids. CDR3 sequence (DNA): TGTGCCAGCAGCTTAGGGGACACCTACCAAGAGACCCAGTACTTC. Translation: CASSLGDTYQETQYF.

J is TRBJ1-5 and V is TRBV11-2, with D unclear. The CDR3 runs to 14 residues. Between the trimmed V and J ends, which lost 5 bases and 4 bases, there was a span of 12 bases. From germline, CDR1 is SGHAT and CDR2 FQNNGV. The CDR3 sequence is CASSLTDNNQPQHF. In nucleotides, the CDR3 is TGTGCCAGCAGCCTGACGGATAATAATCAGCCCCAGCATTTT.

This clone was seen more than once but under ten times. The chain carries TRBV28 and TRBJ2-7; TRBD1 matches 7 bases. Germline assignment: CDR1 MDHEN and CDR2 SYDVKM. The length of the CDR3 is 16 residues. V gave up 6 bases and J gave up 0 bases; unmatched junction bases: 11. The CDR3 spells CASSASRGQRSYEQYF. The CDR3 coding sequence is TGTGCCAGCAGCGCTTCTAGGGGACAGCGCTCCTACGAGCAGTACTTC.

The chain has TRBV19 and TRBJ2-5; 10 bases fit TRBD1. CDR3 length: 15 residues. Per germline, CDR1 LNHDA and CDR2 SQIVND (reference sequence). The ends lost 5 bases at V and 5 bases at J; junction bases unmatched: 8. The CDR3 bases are TGTGCCAGTAGTTCCCCGGACAGGGGGAGGGAGACCCAGTACTTC. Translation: CASSSPDRGRETQYF.

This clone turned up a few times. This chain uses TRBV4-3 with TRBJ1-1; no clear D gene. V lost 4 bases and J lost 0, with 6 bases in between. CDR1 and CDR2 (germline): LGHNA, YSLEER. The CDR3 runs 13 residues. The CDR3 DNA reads TGCGCCAGCAGCCCTCAGTTGAACACTGAAGCTTTCTTT. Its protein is CASSPQLNTEAFF.

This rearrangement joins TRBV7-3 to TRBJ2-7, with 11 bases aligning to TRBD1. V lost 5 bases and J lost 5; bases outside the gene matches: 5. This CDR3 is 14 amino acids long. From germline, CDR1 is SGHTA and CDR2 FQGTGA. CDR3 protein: CASSGQGARDEQYF. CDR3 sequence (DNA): TGTGCCAGCAGCGGACAGGGGGCTCGGGACGAGCAGTACTTC.

The CDR3 sequence is CASSTATGNYGYTF. The CDR3 DNA reads as TGTGCCAGCAGTACCGCCACAGGGAACTATGGCTACACCTTC. The J gene is TRBJ1-2, the V gene TRBV6-5; D is perhaps TRBD1 (6 bases). This CDR3 spans 14 amino acids. V shed 5 bases and J shed 2 bases, with 12 bases lying between them. Germline CDR1 is MNHEY and CDR2 is SVGAGI.

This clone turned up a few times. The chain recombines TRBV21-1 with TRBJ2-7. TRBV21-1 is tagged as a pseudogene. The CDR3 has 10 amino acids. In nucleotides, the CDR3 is TGTGCCAGCGACCACTACGAGCAGTACTTC. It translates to CASDHYEQYF.

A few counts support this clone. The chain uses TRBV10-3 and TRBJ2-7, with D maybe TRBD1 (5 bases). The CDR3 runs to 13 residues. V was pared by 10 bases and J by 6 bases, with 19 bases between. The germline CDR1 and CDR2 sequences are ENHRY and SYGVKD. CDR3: CATARQSPSEQYF. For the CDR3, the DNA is TGTGCCACCGCCAGACAGTCCCCCAGCGAGCAGTACTTC.

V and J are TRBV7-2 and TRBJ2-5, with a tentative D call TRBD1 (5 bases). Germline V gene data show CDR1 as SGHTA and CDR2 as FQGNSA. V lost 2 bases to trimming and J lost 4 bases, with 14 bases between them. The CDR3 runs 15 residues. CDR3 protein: CASSLQHDRGETQYF. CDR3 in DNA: TGTGCCAGCAGCTTACAACATGATAGGGGAGAGACCCAGTACTTC.

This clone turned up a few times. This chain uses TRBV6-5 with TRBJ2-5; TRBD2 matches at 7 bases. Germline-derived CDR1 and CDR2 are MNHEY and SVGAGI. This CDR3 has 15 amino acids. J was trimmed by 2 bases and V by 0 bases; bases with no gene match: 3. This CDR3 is CASSYSAGEQETQYF. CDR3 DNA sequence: TGTGCCAGCAGTTACTCGGCGGGGGAACAAGAGACCCAGTACTTC.